These 30 T cell receptor beta chains were sequenced from one sample in a study of cytomegalovirus exposure and HLA in healthy donors. Vbeta (60) and Jbeta (13) primers were used in the PCR. Sequencing used immunoSEQ multiplex PCR; TCRdb keeps in-frame clones, though not all of them. The top ten hold around 4% of the sample, which has approximately 58,000 clones, about 83% seen once. Material: PBMCs. These TCRs come from a young man in good health and CMV-seronegative.

This clone has a handful of counts. The chain couples TRBV2 to TRBJ2-1; TRBD1 is a possible D gene (5 bases). V was shortened by 1 base and J by 1 base, with 11 bases between the two germline ends. Germline values: CDR1 SNHLY, CDR2 FYNNEI. There are 16 residues in the CDR3. CDR3 in amino acids: CASSEVGARSYNEQFF. The CDR3, as DNA: TGTGCCAGCAGTGAAGTTGGGGCAAGGTCCTACAATGAGCAGTTCTTC.

The chain joins TRBV4-1 to TRBJ1-1, with D perhaps matching TRBD1 (5 bases). The ends were cut back, 3 bases at V and 1 base at J, with 9 bases in the middle. Per the germline V gene, CDR1 is MGHRA and CDR2 is YSYEKL. The CDR3 consists of 14 residues. The CDR3 DNA is TGCGCCAGCAGCCAGGGACTGCAGAACACTGAAGCTTTCTTT. Protein: CASSQGLQNTEAFF.

The gene calls are TRBV12-5 and TRBJ2-7; 7 bases align to TRBD1. Unmatched junction bases numbered 7, after V lost 5 bases and J lost 3 bases. Germline values: CDR1 LGHNT, CDR2 FRNRAP. The CDR3 is 14 amino acids. CDR3 sequence reads: CASGLRDSHYEQYF. CDR3 nucleotide sequence: TGTGCTAGTGGTCTCCGGGACAGCCACTACGAGCAGTACTTC.

The chain combines TRBV5-6 with TRBJ2-3; D not certain. Trimming left V 0 bases short and J 0 bases short, with 14 bases between. Per germline, CDR1 SGHDT and CDR2 YYEEEE. The CDR3 is made up of 17 amino acids. The CDR3 region is CASSLERSKPSTDTQYF. The CDR3 DNA reads TGTGCCAGCAGCTTGGAACGGTCTAAACCTAGCACAGATACGCAGTATTTT. Filled out from reference TRBV5-6 and TRBJ2-3, the complete variable domain reads DAGVTQSPTHLIKTRGQQVTLRCSPKSGHDTVSWYQQALGQGPQFIFQYYEEEERQRGNFPDRFSGHQFPNYSSELNVNALLLGDSALYLCASSLERSKPSTDTQYFGPGTRLTVL.

The rearrangement links TRBV7-8 to TRBJ2-7, with D possibly being TRBD2 (6 bases). Germline V CDR1 and CDR2: SGHVS, FQNEAQ. V was trimmed by 0 bases and J by 0 bases, leaving 9 bases between them. The CDR3 has 15 amino acids. Here the CDR3 DNA reads TGTGCCAGCAGCTTAGCGGGAGGCCCCTCCTACGAGCAGTACTTC. Encoded protein: CASSLAGGPSYEQYF.

This clone was seen a single time. V is TRBV10-2 and J is TRBJ2-7; D is possibly TRBD2 (5 bases). The germline V gene encodes CDR1 WSHSY and CDR2 SAAADI. Trimming left V 2 bases short and J 4 bases short, with 12 bases between. The CDR3 covers 14 residues. CDR3 protein: CASSETRTVYEQYF. The CDR3 DNA is TGCGCCAGCAGTGAGACTAGGACCGTATACGAGCAGTACTTC.

V gene TRBV28 combines with J gene TRBJ2-5, with 7 bases matching TRBD2. The DNA end favors TRBJ2-7, so the J call may be wrong. CDR3 length: 16 amino acids. Per germline, CDR1 MDHEN and CDR2 SYDVKM. The CDR3, as DNA: TGTGCCAGCAGCCCGACGGGACTAAGATTATCCTACGAGCAGTACTTC. It translates to CASSPTGLRLSYEQYF.

V is TRBV9 and J is TRBJ2-3; 7 positions match TRBD2. The length of the CDR3 is 15 residues. Germline CDR1 SGDLS, CDR2 YYNGEE. Trimming at V came to 0 bases and at J to 5 bases, leaving 6 bases not matched to a gene. CDR3 DNA: TGTGCCAGCAGCGTAGGGGGGGGGTGGGGAGATACGCAGTATTTT. This codes for CASSVGGGWGDTQYF. Full variable domain (missing parts from reference TRBV9 and TRBJ2-3): DSGVTQTPKHLITATGQRVTLRCSPRSGDLSVYWYQQSLDQGLQFLIQYYNGEERAKGNILERFSAQQFPDLHSELNLSSLELGDSALYFCASSVGGGWGDTQYFGPGTRLTVL.

The gene calls are TRBV9 and TRBJ2-1; 10 bases line up with TRBD2. The CDR3 sequence is 14 residues long. J gave up 7 bases and V 0 bases, and 1 base lay outside the gene matches. Per the germline V gene, CDR1 is SGDLS and CDR2 is YYNGEE. CDR3 amino acids: CASSVVAGGNEQFF. In nucleotides, the CDR3 is TGTGCCAGCAGCGTAGTAGCGGGGGGAAATGAGCAGTTCTTC.

The CDR3 sequence is CASTPPGDNTGELFF. Written as DNA, the CDR3 is TGTGCCAGCACCCCACCAGGGGATAACACCGGGGAGCTGTTTTTT. The chain joins TRBV6-5 to TRBJ2-2; tentatively, D is TRBD1 (6 bases). Germline assignment: CDR1 MNHEY and CDR2 SVGAGI. Between the trimmed V and J ends, which lost 7 bases and 2 bases, there was a span of 14 bases. The CDR3 consists of 15 residues.

As for this clone: The junction departs from germline at one end; a sequencing error may be responsible. The chain couples TRBV7-7 to TRBJ2-2; D may be TRBD2 (6 bases). The CDR3 length is 17 residues. CDR1 is SSHAT and CDR2 is FNYEAQ in the germline V gene (reference sequence). CDR3 sequence (DNA): TGTGCTAGCAGCGCCGCCATCGGGAGCTGGGGAACCGGGGAGCTGTTTTTT. It encodes CASSAAIGSWGTGELFF.

CDR3 region: CASREGFTYEQYF. Written as DNA, the CDR3 is TGTGCCAGCAGAGAGGGATTCACCTACGAGCAGTACTTC. The chain uses TRBV5-4 and TRBJ2-7; TRBD2 might be the D (5 bases). V lost 5 bases and J 2 bases, leaving 11 bases between the germline ends. The CDR3 is made up of 13 amino acids. Germline values: CDR1 SGHNT, CDR2 YYREEE (reference sequence).

This clone was detected only a few times. V gene TRBV6-6 combines with J gene TRBJ2-1; TRBD2 is a possible D gene (6 bases). There are 11 residues in the CDR3. Trimming took 7 bases from V and 15 from J, leaving 16 bases between them. Germline V gene sequence: CDR1 MNHNY, CDR2 SVGAGI (reference sequence). In DNA form, the CDR3 reads TGTGCCAGCAATTTAGCGGAGAGTTGGTTCTTC. It yields the protein CASNLAESWFF.

The chain has TRBV7-6 and TRBJ2-7; D perhaps matches TRBD1 (6 bases). Germline V gene sequence: CDR1 SGHVS, CDR2 FNYEAQ. CDR3 size: 14 residues. With 5 bases removed from V and 1 base from J, the gap between germline ends came to 12 bases. In DNA, the CDR3 is TGTGCCAGCAGCCCGGGGACACCTTCCTACGAGCAGTACTTC. It yields the protein CASSPGTPSYEQYF.

CDR3: CASSLWTSGRGNEQFF. The CDR3 nucleotides are TGTGCCAGCAGCCTTTGGACTAGCGGGAGGGGGAATGAGCAGTTCTTC. The rearrangement uses TRBV11-2 and TRBJ2-1; 15 bases match TRBD2. Looked up from germline, CDR1 is SGHAT and CDR2 is FQNNGV. CDR3 size: 16 residues. Losses at the gene ends were 5 bases for V and 7 bases for J; bases not matched to a gene: 6.

The chain has TRBV9 and TRBJ1-3; D remains unclear. V lost 3 bases and J lost 0, with 7 bases in between. The CDR3 runs 14 residues. CDR1 and CDR2 (germline): SGDLS, YYNGEE. CDR3 sequence reads: CASSGTASGNTIYF. The CDR3 DNA sequence: TGTGCCAGCAGCGGCACTGCCTCTGGAAACACCATATATTTT.

This chain links TRBV7-2 with TRBJ2-5; TRBD1 matches at 9 bases. The germline V gene has CDR1 SGHTA and CDR2 FQGNSA. The trim removed 4 bases at V and 9 bases at J, leaving 6 bases unmatched. The CDR3 has 13 residues. The chain's CDR3 is CASSSRQGGAQYF. The CDR3 DNA is TGTGCCAGCAGCTCGCGACAGGGGGGGGCCCAGTACTTC.

The CDR3 protein is CASSKLAATDTQYF. Written as DNA, the CDR3 is TGTGCCAGCTCAAAACTAGCGGCCACAGATACGCAGTATTTT. The chain employs TRBV18 and TRBJ2-3; 8 positions agree with TRBD2. V lost 5 bases to trimming and J lost 2 bases; unmatched junction nucleotides: 3. Germline V gene data show CDR1 as KGHSH and CDR2 as LQKENI. The CDR3 runs 14 residues.

V is TRBV27 and J is TRBJ1-2; 7 bases map to TRBD1. V lost 6 bases, J lost 6 bases, and 10 bases stayed unmatched. CDR1 and CDR2 (germline): MNHEY, SMNVEV (reference sequence). The CDR3 has 14 amino acids. In nucleotides, the CDR3 is TGTGCCAGCAGGACGACAGGGCTCGGGGATGGCTACACCTTC. Its translation: CASRTTGLGDGYTF.

CDR3 DNA: TGTGCCAGTAGCCCTGGGGCAGGACGGAACAATGAGCAGTTCTTC. Translating gives CASSPGAGRNNEQFF. The chain uses TRBV19 and TRBJ2-1; a possible D gene is TRBD1 (5 bases). The CDR3 has 15 residues. The ends were cut back, 6 bases at V and 5 bases at J, with 17 bases in the middle. Germline-derived CDR1 and CDR2 are LNHDA and SQIVND (reference sequence). Based on the CDR3 plus reference TRBV19 and TRBJ2-1, the full variable domain is DGGITQSPKYLFRKEGQNVTLSCEQNLNHDAMYWYRQDPGQGLRLIYYSQIVNDFQKGDIAEGYSVSREKKESFPLTVTSAQKNPTAFYLCASSPGAGRNNEQFFGPGTRLTVL.

The chain has TRBV6-1 and TRBJ2-5; 8 positions match TRBD2. The trim removed 3 bases at V and 1 base at J, leaving 7 bases unmatched. This CDR3 contains 16 residues. Germline CDR1 reads MNHNS; CDR2 reads SASEGT. CDR3 in amino acids: CASSEWVAGSQETQYF. The DNA of the CDR3 is TGTGCCAGCAGTGAGTGGGTAGCGGGGAGCCAAGAGACCCAGTACTTC.

This chain links TRBV6-6 with TRBJ1-2, with 8 bases identical to TRBD1. The CDR3 sequence is 14 residues long. Germline lookup yields CDR1 MNHNY and CDR2 SVGAGI (reference sequence). Trimming cost V 0 bases and J 6 bases; bases outside gene matches: 3. CDR3 coding DNA: TGTGCCAGCAGTTACTCGGACAGGGACAATGGCTACACCTTC. It translates to CASSYSDRDNGYTF.

The genes are TRBV14 and TRBJ2-5; TRBD1 matches 10 bases. V was clipped by 3 bases and J by 4 bases; unmatched bases: 8. Germline V gene lookup returns CDR1 SGHDN and CDR2 FVKESK. The CDR3 spans 16 residues. CDR3 amino acids: CASSQDRGNFRETQYF. CDR3 DNA: TGTGCCAGCAGCCAGGACAGGGGGAATTTTAGAGAGACCCAGTACTTC.

The V call is TRBV5-6, the J call TRBJ2-1; the match to TRBD1 covers 7 bases. Germline CDR1 SGHDT, CDR2 YYEEEE. This CDR3 is 15 amino acids long. The V and J ends lost 4 bases and 7 bases, in that order; junction bases with no gene match: 11. For the CDR3, the DNA is TGTGCCAGCAGCACGCCGGCAGGGGGTCGTAATGAGCAGTTCTTC. This encodes CASSTPAGGRNEQFF.

This clone was seen a few times. J is TRBJ1-6 and V is TRBV7-2; TRBD1 aligns across 8 bases. Unmatched junction bases numbered 3, after V lost 1 base and J lost 7 bases. CDR3 length: 15 residues. Germline CDR1 and CDR2: SGHTA and FQGNSA. The DNA for the CDR3 is TGTGCCAGCAGCTTAGGGACAGGGTGGAATTCACCCCTCCACTTT. It translates to CASSLGTGWNSPLHF.

CDR3 DNA sequence: TGTGCCAGCAGCTTTGGCCCCTTGTTTTTCCCAGCCGGGACTAGGGGATCAGATACGCAGTATTTT. This encodes CASSFGPLFFPAGTRGSDTQYF. The gene calls are TRBV27 and TRBJ2-3, with 8 bases lining up with TRBD2. Germline V CDR1 and CDR2: MNHEY, SMNVEV (reference sequence). The J segment lost 4 bases and the V segment lost 6 bases, leaving 30 bases of the junction unmatched. CDR3 length: 22 residues.

This rearrangement joins TRBV19 to TRBJ1-1; 8 bases are a match to TRBD1. V lost 1 base, J lost 5 bases, and 6 bases stayed unmatched. The CDR3 spans 15 residues. The germline gives CDR1 LNHDA, CDR2 SQIVND (reference sequence). The DNA for the CDR3 is TGTGCCAGTAGTATAGTGACAGGGGTAGGGACTGAAGCTTTCTTT. Translating it yields CASSIVTGVGTEAFF.

In this sample, this clone turned up a few times. The CDR3 DNA sequence: TGCGCCAGCAGCCTCAGACAGGGGGCTCGAACTGAAGCTTTCTTT. It is translated as CASSLRQGARTEAFF. V is TRBV5-1 and J is TRBJ1-1, with 10 positions matching TRBD1. Germline CDR1 is SGHRS and CDR2 is YFSETQ. V shed 4 bases and J 5 bases; nucleotides not matched to a gene: 8. The CDR3 has 15 amino acids.

The chain joins TRBV5-1 to TRBJ2-3; weak D call: TRBD2 (6 bases). This CDR3 is built from 14 residues. CDR1 and CDR2 (germline): SGHRS, YFSETQ. Between the trimmed V and J ends, which lost 7 bases and 7 bases, there was a span of 19 bases. The CDR3 coding sequence is TGCGCCAGCCGACCCGGGGGAGAGATAAATACGCAGTATTTT. Protein: CASRPGGEINTQYF.

V gene TRBV2 combines with J gene TRBJ2-7; D is possibly TRBD1 (5 bases). The CDR3 runs 12 residues. V lost 10 bases and J lost 6, with 16 bases in between. Germline V gene sequence: CDR1 SNHLY, CDR2 FYNNEI. The CDR3 sequence: CATPGFQGEQYF. In DNA form, the CDR3 reads TGTGCCACCCCCGGCTTTCAGGGCGAGCAGTACTTC.